This is a list of T cell receptor beta chains from one sample in a study of blood T cell repertoires in COVID-19. Repertoires were generated with immunoSEQ multiplex PCR, while TCRdb's copy carries only in-frame clones and drops some. The sample records tens of thousands of clones, approximately 90% being singletons. The sequenced material came from peripheral blood. Receptors were obtained from a man aged 50 or older with acute or convalescent COVID-19. Each CDR3 is given with its conserved first and last residue. The order of the fields is V gene, J gene, CDR3 protein.

v_call: TRBV5-1; j_call: TRBJ2-5; cdr3_aa: CASSSHGGAGQETQYF
v_call: TRBV23-1; j_call: TRBJ1-5; cdr3_aa: CATEQGSQPQHF
v_call: TRBV2; j_call: TRBJ1-2; cdr3_aa: CASRADRESYGYTF
v_call: TRBV14; j_call: TRBJ1-6; cdr3_aa: CASKLQGNSPLHF
v_call: TRBV11-2; j_call: TRBJ2-5; cdr3_aa: CASSFTGAHPGETQYF
v_call: TRBV3-1/TRBV3-2; j_call: TRBJ1-5; cdr3_aa: CASSQGGRLQPQHF
v_call: TRBV7-2; j_call: TRBJ2-3; cdr3_aa: CASSLRRLAGADTQYF
v_call: TRBV12-3/TRBV12-4; j_call: TRBJ1-5; cdr3_aa: CASSFGGWQPQHF
v_call: TRBV30; j_call: TRBJ2-1; cdr3_aa: CAWSLGLEAQFF
v_call: TRBV3-1/TRBV3-2; j_call: TRBJ2-5; cdr3_aa: CASSLYRGPSGMKETQYF
v_call: TRBV11-2; j_call: TRBJ1-6; cdr3_aa: CASSLGGTSNSPLHF
v_call: TRBV2; j_call: TRBJ1-2; cdr3_aa: CASSAYGGPIGGYTF
v_call: TRBV5-1; j_call: TRBJ2-7; cdr3_aa: CASSLVGEGVYEQYF
v_call: TRBV6-5; j_call: TRBJ2-7; cdr3_aa: CASTTGQGGSYEQYF
v_call: TRBV28; j_call: TRBJ2-1; cdr3_aa: CASTSAGQFNSYNEQFF
v_call: TRBV5-1; j_call: TRBJ2-1; cdr3_aa: CASSFRTSGGEQFF
v_call: TRBV11-2; j_call: TRBJ2-7; cdr3_aa: CASSADSYEQYF
v_call: TRBV6-6; j_call: TRBJ1-1; cdr3_aa: CASTIQGAAFF
v_call: TRBV5-1; j_call: TRBJ2-7; cdr3_aa: CASSLGPRSSGNREQYF
v_call: TRBV4-2; j_call: TRBJ2-2; cdr3_aa: CASSHPGQGNTGELFF
v_call: TRBV2; j_call: TRBJ2-7; cdr3_aa: CASSEPGKNSYEQYF
v_call: TRBV28; j_call: TRBJ1-6; cdr3_aa: CASSRGQGAFYNSPLHF
v_call: TRBV28; j_call: TRBJ1-3; cdr3_aa: CASSDRFGNTIYF
v_call: TRBV5-4; j_call: TRBJ2-3; cdr3_aa: CASTLGQGTDTQYF
v_call: TRBV7-2; j_call: TRBJ1-5; cdr3_aa: CASSSGQGLQPQHF
v_call: TRBV5-4; j_call: TRBJ2-1; cdr3_aa: CASSFRGRGYNEQFF
v_call: TRBV4-1; j_call: TRBJ2-6; cdr3_aa: CASSQDRLAGGGANVLTF
v_call: TRBV28; j_call: TRBJ1-3; cdr3_aa: CASTLNQRVAGNTIYF
v_call: TRBV4-2; j_call: TRBJ1-2; cdr3_aa: CASSQVDREDYGYTF
v_call: TRBV11-2; j_call: TRBJ2-1; cdr3_aa: CASSLDRASGGNEQFF
v_call: TRBV7-8; j_call: TRBJ2-7; cdr3_aa: CASSPGGEQYF
v_call: TRBV7-2; j_call: TRBJ1-6; cdr3_aa: CASGVTGNNSPLHF
v_call: TRBV9; j_call: TRBJ2-5; cdr3_aa: CASSNPDSQETQYF
v_call: TRBV7-8; j_call: TRBJ2-2; cdr3_aa: CASSSALAGGRSGELFF
v_call: TRBV28; j_call: TRBJ2-7; cdr3_aa: CASNLGLPSSEQYF
v_call: TRBV28; j_call: TRBJ1-3; cdr3_aa: CASSWGGILDTIYF
v_call: TRBV6-5; j_call: TRBJ1-1; cdr3_aa: CAGEMRGGRAEAFF
v_call: TRBV19; j_call: TRBJ1-3; cdr3_aa: CASSTSLNSGNTIYF
v_call: TRBV7-2; j_call: TRBJ2-3; cdr3_aa: CASSLGGGRRTDTQYF
v_call: TRBV7-8; j_call: TRBJ2-5; cdr3_aa: CASKFGGVRGETQYF
v_call: TRBV4-3; j_call: TRBJ1-5; cdr3_aa: CASSQGFVRRGRDGNQPQHF
v_call: TRBV6-6; j_call: TRBJ2-5; cdr3_aa: CASSSWDRGPRETQYF
v_call: TRBV19; j_call: TRBJ1-5; cdr3_aa: CASSESNQPQHF
v_call: TRBV28; j_call: TRBJ2-2; cdr3_aa: CASSFYRDRELFF
v_call: TRBV3-1/TRBV3-2; j_call: TRBJ2-2; cdr3_aa: CASSHPTSVTGELFF
v_call: TRBV10-2; j_call: TRBJ1-4; cdr3_aa: CASRATSGVGTNEKLFF